This TCR beta chain was observed in a study of CD8+CD57+ T cells in acquired aplastic anemia (dated by TCRdb to 2017 to 2018). As for the study more broadly: Extracted DNA from sorted CD4+ and CD8+ cells averaged around 3.2 ug, ranging from roughly 0.17 to 27.4 ug. CD8+CD57+ expansion was defined as frequency above the mean frequency observed in healthy subjects.

Profiling of TCR beta VDJ combinations and CDR3 sequences used genomic DNA as the template. An Illumina HiSeq 2000 was the platform used for TCR repertoire sequencing. Under the source paper's analysis protocol: Repertoires were assessed using TRBV/TRBJ rearrangement plots, CDR3 size and DJ length profiles, and Simpson's diversity index. The most abundant DNA sequence in the deep sequencing data was taken as the immunodominant clone. CDR3 amino acid sequences were screened for sharing across subjects and were compared with published repertoires and the VDJdb database. TCRdb took the public reads, trimmed them with fastp at Q25, ran MiXCR for clone calling and kept in-frame beta chains. Each record represents a unique CDR3 protein, reported with the most common genes and DNA among its rows. The V and J calls follow TCRdb's processing rather than the paper's. The sample table records approximately 200,000 distinct CDR3 sequences; about half of these occur just once. Approximately 20% of the sample belongs to the ten largest clones.

Including the terminal cysteine and phenylalanine, the CDR3 comprises 15 residues. The read is trimmed to its CDR3 DNA, 45 bases read in frame from base 1. Compared with germline, V lacks 6 bases and J lacks 4 bases; bases without a gene match: 12. CDR1 MDHEN and CDR2 SYDVKM were looked up in the germline V gene. Remarks on this clonotype: What antigen it recognizes has not been identified. It has no much larger one-base neighbor in the sample; base qualities were not kept.

Patients chosen for sequencing had shown expansion of CD8+CD57+ cells by flow cytometry. All patients had severe acquired aplastic anemia diagnosed by International Study of Aplastic Anemia and Agranulocytosis and Camitta criteria. No therapy had been received by the patients at the time of blood sampling. TCR repertoires of sorted CD4+ and CD8+ blood T cells from severe aplastic anemia patients and healthy subjects were deep-sequenced in the study. Patients were enrolled in the USA under clinicaltrials.gov protocols 00001620, 01623167, 00001397, 00071045, 00081523 and 00961064. Ficoll-Paque density gradient centrifugation was used to isolate peripheral blood mononuclear cells. Before DNA extraction, CD4+ and CD8+ T cells were sorted by FACS or by magnetic beads. On the study overall, not on this receptor specifically: Between patients and healthy controls, no significant difference in CD8+ Simpson's diversity was found (P=0.060). Roughly 31 CD8+ CDR3 sequences were shared between patients and controls but appeared highly expressed in patients and within their immunodominant clones.

Sample: sorted CD4+, CD8+, or CD8+CD57+ T cells (not recorded which) from PBMCs. The origin of this receptor is a human donor with aplastic anemia. The sequence joins TRBV28 to TRBJ2-7, and TRBD2 matches 7 of the central bases. The CDR3 protein is CASSSPGRGMYEQYF. The nucleotide sequence is TGTGCCAGCAGCTCCCCCGGGCGGGGGATGTACGAGCAGTACTTC.